The entry below gives a single T cell receptor beta chain sequence along with its context. Antigen specificity is unknown. This record belongs to a study of blood T cells in healthy people across ages. General study results and limits: Diversity estimates drawn from one million T cells were deemed underestimates. Naive and antigen-experienced cells could not be conclusively compared, given unsorted PBMCs.

After removal of 4 bases from V and 11 bases from J, the junction contained 10 bases not matched to a gene. Per germline, CDR1 LGHNA and CDR2 YSLEER. The CDR3 loop spans 14 amino acids. Sample-barcoded 5' priming and a J-beta primer mix drove a second PCR of 7 to 11 cycles. Tagging of each cDNA molecule was performed by a template-switch adaptor with 12 random nucleotides. TCRdb analysed the 5' RACE reads with MiXCR anew, one entry per CDR3 protein. Of about 810,000 distinct CDR3 sequences in the sample, about 37% were seen once. The chain links TRBV4-3 to TRBJ1-1, with 10 bases matching TRBD1. The TCR comes from a young man in good health. The sample consisted of blood. CDR3 in amino acids: CASSRVSGTGDAFF. CDR3 in DNA: TGCGCCAGCAGCCGAGTATCCGGGACAGGGGACGCTTTCTTT.